This T cell receptor (beta chain) was documented in a study of blood T cell repertoires in COVID-19 (dated by TCRdb to 2019 to 2021). Concerning the study at large: The collaborator samples originated in the United States, Italy and Spain and spanned the acute and convalescent phases of COVID-19. The repertoires were made available in a free public database intended to serve as a resource for research on the immune response to SARS-CoV-2. Where available, HLA class I and class II types were taken from metadata supplied by the sample provider and were not determined by assay-based typing. The prospective study material was composed of cDNA or gDNA derived from T cells, B-cell-depleted T cells, or PBMCs. The dataset comprised deeply sampled blood TCRbeta repertoires from subjects exposed to, actively infected with, or recovered from COVID-19. The samples were drawn from two sources: the first 160 participants of the ongoing ImmuneRACE study, and 1,000 to 1,500 subjects contributed by 6 global collaborators. Nearly every sample came with metadata listing a de-identified subject ID, COVID-19 status, age in years and sex. Beyond this particular receptor, the publication reports: Clinical and demographic metadata were provided uncurated, with the amount varying by source and participant.

About this clone: The antigen this receptor binds is unknown. Per-base qualities were not stored, and no clone one base away is much larger.

Trimming takes 2 bases from V and 1 base from J, and the germline ends sit 9 bases apart. The cysteine opens and the phenylalanine closes a CDR3 of 14 amino acids. Of all the DNA, just the CDR3 is kept, 42 bases in frame from base 1. Via the germline V gene, CDR1 is SGHTA and CDR2 FQGTGA. Samples from volunteer blood donors who had recovered from COVID-19 were contributed by a second Seattle source. The collaborating institutions used their own protocols to collect whole blood in K2EDTA tubes. For TCRbeta analysis, collaborators shipped samples as frozen whole blood, isolated PBMCs, or DNA extracted from either of those sample types. TCRbeta CDR3 regions were amplified from genomic DNA by means of the immunoSEQ Assay, a bias-controlled multiplex PCR. On the authors' methods: Nucleated cell counts per sample were estimated from amplification of reference gene primers within the assay. To quantify the absolute abundance of each unique TCRbeta CDR3 rearrangement, sequence reads were collapsed and filtered. For each sample, productive Simpson clonality was calculated as the square root of Simpson's diversity index across productive rearrangements. TCRdb limited this immuneACCESS table to in-frame rearrangements with V and J called. A share of clones is missing; checked studies link under half to unresolved V genes, and the rest is unexplained. Clone size and V and J calls were adopted from that table, with D and trimming inferred from the DNA. Counted in this sample were about 190,000 clones; approximately 91% of them appeared once. Together, the top ten hold roughly 6.2% of the sample.

The sample consisted of peripheral blood. This TCR was sampled from a woman aged 40 to 55 who had recovered from COVID-19. The rearranged segments are TRBV7-3 and TRBJ2-7; a weak D assignment points to TRBD2 (6 bases agree). The CDR3 corresponds to CASSLEGGSYEQYF. The DNA sequence is TGTGCCAGCAGCTTAGAGGGAGGATCCTACGAGCAGTACTTC.